The 8 T cell receptor beta chains presented below share a single source sample, sequenced in a study of OX40 agonist ivuxolimab in advanced cancers. This table comes from immunoSEQ multiplex PCR, and its TCRdb copy is limited to in-frame clones, with some not included. The sample records about 12,000 clones, 85% to 90% being singletons. Sequencing was performed on CD4+ or CD8+ T cells sorted from blood, taken in a trial of the OX40 agonist ivuxolimab. All receptors derive from an adult with an advanced solid tumor such as melanoma, head and neck, liver or kidney cancer.

The count of this clone is one. The genes are TRBV28 and TRBJ2-1, with 10 bases that match TRBD2. The CDR3 length is 17 residues. Germline V lookup: CDR1 MDHEN, CDR2 SYDVKM. The trim removed 3 bases at V and 3 bases at J, leaving 8 bases unmatched. CDR3 coding DNA: TGTGCCAGCAGTTTCTCCTCCGGGACTAGCGACTACAATGAGCAGTTCTTC. This sequence encodes CASSFSSGTSDYNEQFF.

The chain carries TRBV6-5 and TRBJ1-2; D perhaps matches TRBD1 (5 bases). This CDR3 spans 12 amino acids. Trimming left V 8 bases short and J 8 bases short, with 15 bases between. CDR1 and CDR2 from the germline V gene are MNHEY and SVGAGI. The CDR3 region has the DNA TGTGCCAGCGGAATAGGGGCGTACGGCTACACCTTC. Translation: CASGIGAYGYTF.

The V and J genes are TRBV4-3 and TRBJ2-1; no firm D call. This CDR3 is 17 amino acids long. Germline V gives CDR1 LGHNA, CDR2 YSLEER. V lost 1 base and J 7 bases, leaving 20 bases between the germline ends. This CDR3 reads CASSQVVGWYGANEQFF. The DNA of the CDR3 is TGCGCCAGCAGCCAAGTGGTAGGGTGGTACGGAGCGAATGAGCAGTTCTTC.

This chain joins TRBV6-1 and TRBJ2-3; possibly TRBD2 for D (6 bases). The CDR3 sequence is 15 residues long. Looked up from germline, CDR1 is MNHNS and CDR2 is SASEGT. The V and J ends lost 5 bases and 4 bases respectively, with 16 bases between them. The DNA of the CDR3 is TGTGCCAGCAGTTCGTCAGGGTCGGGGGCAGATACGCAGTATTTT. Residues: CASSSSGSGADTQYF.

The J gene is TRBJ2-2, the V gene TRBV11-3, with D uncertain. Germline CDR1 is SGHNT and CDR2 is YENEEA. The V end lost 0 bases, the J end lost 5 bases, and 10 bases lay between the germline ends. CDR3 length equals 15 residues. This chain's CDR3 is CASSLEAQITGELFF. In DNA, the CDR3 is TGTGCCAGCAGCTTAGAAGCGCAGATTACCGGGGAGCTGTTTTTT.

The chain has TRBV7-9 and TRBJ2-1, with TRBD2 matching 11 bases. The CDR3 is made up of 15 amino acids. V trimming: 5 bases; J trimming: 6 bases; junction bases outside the gene matches: 6. CDR1 SEHNR and CDR2 FQNEAQ come from the germline V gene (reference sequence). CDR3 amino acids: CASSVLAGAGNEQFF. CDR3 DNA: TGTGCCAGCAGCGTACTAGCGGGAGCGGGCAATGAGCAGTTCTTC.

This chain links TRBV11-2 with TRBJ2-5; the match to TRBD1 covers 7 bases. The CDR3 is 13 amino acids. Germline-derived CDR1 and CDR2 are SGHAT and FQNNGV. J was trimmed by 5 bases and V by 5 bases; bases with no gene match: 5. CDR3 region: CASSRDRDETQYF. As DNA, the CDR3 is TGTGCCAGCAGCCGAGACAGGGACGAGACCCAGTACTTC.

The chain joins TRBV5-1 to TRBJ2-7, with D unresolved. Trimming took 1 base from V and 3 from J, leaving 8 bases between them. The CDR3 runs 13 residues. Germline V gene lookup returns CDR1 SGHRS and CDR2 YFSETQ. The CDR3: CASSLTWSYEQYF. DNA for the CDR3: TGCGCCAGCAGCTTGACATGGAGCTACGAGCAGTACTTC.